Below are 5 T cell receptor beta chains sequenced from a single sample in a study of Graves' ophthalmopathy and Graves' hyperthyroidism. For repertoire sequencing, the TCR beta CDR3 regions were amplified from RNA transcripts. First-round RT-PCR relied on HTBI primers, and a second-round multiplex PCR came next. One entry per CDR3 protein results from TCRdb running MiXCR on the multiplex PCR reads. The data contain about 25,000 distinct CDR3 sequences, about 44% of them singletons. The material sequenced was peripheral blood. The receptors derive from an adult woman with stable Graves' hyperthyroidism.

The rearrangement links TRBV2 to TRBJ2-2; D may be TRBD2 (6 bases). Trimming left V 7 bases short and J 5 bases short, with 17 bases between. The CDR3 spans 15 residues. Per germline, CDR1 SNHLY and CDR2 FYNNEI. The CDR3: CASKSSGRGTGELFF. Written as DNA, the CDR3 is TGTGCCAGCAAGTCCAGCGGCCGGGGGACCGGGGAGCTGTTTTTT.

In the case of this clonotype: Lacking the conserved final phenylalanine or tryptophan, this CDR3 likely reflects a read error. The J gene is TRBJ2-2, the V gene TRBV6-1; TRBD1 might be the D (6 bases). Germline lookup yields CDR1 MNHNS and CDR2 SASEGT. The CDR3 runs 18 residues. V lost 2 bases and J 2 bases, leaving 18 bases between the germline ends. The CDR3 here is CASSEYGFGQRNTGELFL. In nucleotides, the CDR3 is TGTGCCAGCAGTGAATATGGTTTCGGACAGCGAAACACCGGGGAGCTGTTTCTT.

This clonotype has more than one count but fewer than ten. The rearrangement links TRBV20-1 to TRBJ1-5; 10 bases align to TRBD1. The V segment lost 0 bases and the J segment 4 bases; nucleotides outside the gene matches: 12. Germline loops: CDR1 DFQATT, CDR2 SNEGSKA (reference sequence). The CDR3 contains 18 residues. CDR3 sequence (DNA): TGCAGTGCTAGAGATCCGCTGGACAGGGGGTCGGGGAATCAGCCCCAGCATTTT. It specifies CSARDPLDRGSGNQPQHF.

This chain uses TRBV20-1 with TRBJ2-1; 10 positions agree with TRBD2. The CDR3 length is 14 residues. Looked up from germline, CDR1 is DFQATT and CDR2 is SNEGSKA (reference sequence). After removal of 3 bases from V and 3 bases from J, the junction contained 2 bases not matched to a gene. Here the CDR3 reads CSASSGRDYNEQFF. In DNA form, the CDR3 reads TGCAGTGCTAGCAGCGGGAGGGACTACAATGAGCAGTTCTTC.

Many counts were recorded for this clonotype. The chain recombines TRBV6-6 with TRBJ2-1, with 9 bases lining up with TRBD1. The CDR3 extends over 15 amino acids. J lost 9 bases, V lost 4 bases, and 10 bases had no gene match. CDR1 is MNHNY, CDR2 SVGAGI, per germline (reference sequence). The CDR3 here is CASSWGTGNLGEQFF. The CDR3, as DNA: TGTGCCAGCAGTTGGGGGACAGGGAATTTGGGTGAGCAGTTCTTC.